This T cell receptor (beta chain) originates from a study of lymphopenia after photon versus proton radiotherapy. As concerns this clone: The antigen is unknown.

Repertoires were generated with immunoSEQ multiplex PCR, while TCRdb's copy carries only in-frame clones and drops some. Of fewer than 65,000 clones in the sample, roughly 86% were seen once. Study results and limitations: Photon-treated patients lost naive T cells and TCR diversity; proton-treated stayed stable. Larger post-nadir TCR diversity loss correlated inversely with survival in deceased patients. Better survival with proton therapy was suggested as possible, not demonstrated.

The TCR sequence derives from a man in his forties or fifties with gastric cancer. This specimen was peripheral blood, taken from a patient treated with photon-based radiotherapy.

CDR3 nucleotides: TGCGCCAGCAGCATACGACAGGGGGCGGGCAATCAGCCCCAGCATTTT. Translating it yields CASSIRQGAGNQPQHF. The V gene is TRBV5-1, the J gene TRBJ1-5, with 10 positions matching TRBD1. V lost 4 bases and J lost 2; bases outside the gene matches: 6. Per the germline V gene, CDR1 is SGHRS and CDR2 is YFSETQ. The CDR3 is made up of 16 amino acids.